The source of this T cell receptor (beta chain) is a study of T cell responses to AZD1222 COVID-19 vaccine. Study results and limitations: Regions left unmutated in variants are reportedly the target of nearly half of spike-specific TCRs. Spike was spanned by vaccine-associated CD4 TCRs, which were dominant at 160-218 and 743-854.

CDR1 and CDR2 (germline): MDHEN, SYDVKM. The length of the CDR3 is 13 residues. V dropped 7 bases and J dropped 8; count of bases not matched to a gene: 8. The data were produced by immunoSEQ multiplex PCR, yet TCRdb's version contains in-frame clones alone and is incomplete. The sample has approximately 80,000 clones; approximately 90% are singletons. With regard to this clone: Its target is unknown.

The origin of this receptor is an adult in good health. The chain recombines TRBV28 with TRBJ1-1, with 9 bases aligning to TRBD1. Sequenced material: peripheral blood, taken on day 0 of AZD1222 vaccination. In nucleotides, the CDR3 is TGTGCCAGCACTAGTTCTGGGACAGGGGAAGCTTTCTTT. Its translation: CASTSSGTGEAFF.